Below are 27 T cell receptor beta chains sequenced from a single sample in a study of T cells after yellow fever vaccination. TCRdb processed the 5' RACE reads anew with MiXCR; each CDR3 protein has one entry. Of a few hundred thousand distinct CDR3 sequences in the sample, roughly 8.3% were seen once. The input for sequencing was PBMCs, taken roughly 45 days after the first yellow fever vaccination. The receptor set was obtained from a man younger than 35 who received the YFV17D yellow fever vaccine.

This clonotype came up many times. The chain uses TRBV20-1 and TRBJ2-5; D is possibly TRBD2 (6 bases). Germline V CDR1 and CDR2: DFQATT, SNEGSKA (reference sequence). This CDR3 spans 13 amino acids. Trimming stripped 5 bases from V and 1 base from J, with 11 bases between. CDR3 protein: CSAHAGSQETQYF. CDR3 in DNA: TGCAGTGCTCATGCGGGGAGCCAAGAGACCCAGTACTTC.

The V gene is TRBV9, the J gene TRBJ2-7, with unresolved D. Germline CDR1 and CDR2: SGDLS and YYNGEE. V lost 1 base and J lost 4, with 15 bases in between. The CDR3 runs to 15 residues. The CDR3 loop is CASSVSSVRQYEQYF. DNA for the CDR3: TGTGCCAGCAGCGTATCGTCCGTCCGGCAATACGAGCAGTACTTC.

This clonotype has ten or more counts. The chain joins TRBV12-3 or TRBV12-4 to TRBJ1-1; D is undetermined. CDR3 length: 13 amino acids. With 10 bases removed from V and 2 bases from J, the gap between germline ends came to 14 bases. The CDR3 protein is CATREVVNTEAFF. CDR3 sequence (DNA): TGTGCCACCCGCGAGGTGGTTAACACTGAAGCTTTCTTT.

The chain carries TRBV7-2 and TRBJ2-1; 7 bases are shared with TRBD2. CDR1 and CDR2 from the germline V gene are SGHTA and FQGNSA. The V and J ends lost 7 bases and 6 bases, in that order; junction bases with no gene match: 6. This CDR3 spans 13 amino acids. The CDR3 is CASTRGVSNEQFF. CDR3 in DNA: TGTGCCAGCACCCGGGGGGTAAGCAATGAGCAGTTCTTC.

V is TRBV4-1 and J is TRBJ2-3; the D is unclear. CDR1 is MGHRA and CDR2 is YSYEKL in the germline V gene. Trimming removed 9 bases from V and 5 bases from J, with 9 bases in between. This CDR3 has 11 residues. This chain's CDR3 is CASRGGDTQYF. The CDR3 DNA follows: TGCGCCAGTCGAGGTGGAGATACGCAGTATTTT.

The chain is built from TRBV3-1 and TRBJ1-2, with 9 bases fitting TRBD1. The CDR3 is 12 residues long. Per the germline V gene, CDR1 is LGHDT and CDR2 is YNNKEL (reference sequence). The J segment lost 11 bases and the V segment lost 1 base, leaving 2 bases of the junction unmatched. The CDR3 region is CASSQGTGAYTF. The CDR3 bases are TGTGCCAGCAGCCAAGGGACAGGGGCATACACCTTC. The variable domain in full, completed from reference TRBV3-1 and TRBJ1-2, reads DTAVSQTPKYLVTQMGNDKSIKCEQNLGHDTMYWYKQDSKKFLKIMFSYNNKELIINETVPNRFSPKSPDKAHLNLHINSLELGDSAVYFCASSQGTGAYTFGSGTRLTVV.

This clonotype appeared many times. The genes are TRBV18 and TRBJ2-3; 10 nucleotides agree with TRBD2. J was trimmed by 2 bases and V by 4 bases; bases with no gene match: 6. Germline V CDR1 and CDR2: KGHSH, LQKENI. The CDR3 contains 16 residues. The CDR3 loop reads CASSLLAGAVTDTQYF. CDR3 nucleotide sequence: TGTGCCAGCTCACTTCTAGCGGGGGCCGTCACAGATACGCAGTATTTT.

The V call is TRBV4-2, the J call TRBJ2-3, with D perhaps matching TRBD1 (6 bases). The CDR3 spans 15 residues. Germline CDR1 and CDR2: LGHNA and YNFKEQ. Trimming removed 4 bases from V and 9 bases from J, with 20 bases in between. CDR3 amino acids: CASSPSGLRGITQYF. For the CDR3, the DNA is TGTGCCAGCAGCCCGTCAGGTTTAAGGGGGATAACGCAGTATTTT.

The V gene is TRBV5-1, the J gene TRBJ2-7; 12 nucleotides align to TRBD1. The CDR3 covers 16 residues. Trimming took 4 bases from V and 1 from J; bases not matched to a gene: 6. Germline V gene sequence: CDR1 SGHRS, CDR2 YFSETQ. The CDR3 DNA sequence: TGCGCCAGCAGCGGATTGGGACAGGGGGCATCCTACGAGCAGTACTTC. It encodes CASSGLGQGASYEQYF.

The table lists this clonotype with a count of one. The CDR3 DNA follows: TGCAGTGCTAGGGGGCCGGGGGGCTACCAAGAGACCCAGTACTTC. The encoded protein is CSARGPGGYQETQYF. The chain employs TRBV20-1 and TRBJ2-5; D perhaps matches TRBD2 (7 bases). V was clipped by 3 bases and J by 0 bases, with 14 bases between them. Germline V gives CDR1 DFQATT, CDR2 SNEGSKA (reference sequence). The CDR3 consists of 15 residues.

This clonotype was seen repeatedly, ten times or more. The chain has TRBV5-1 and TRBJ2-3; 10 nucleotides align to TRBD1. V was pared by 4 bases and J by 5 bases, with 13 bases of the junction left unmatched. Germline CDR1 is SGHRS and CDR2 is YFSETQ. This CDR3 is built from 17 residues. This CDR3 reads CASSTPTGGGPRDTQYF. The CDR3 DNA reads TGCGCCAGCAGCACCCCGACAGGGGGCGGCCCTCGAGATACGCAGTATTTT.

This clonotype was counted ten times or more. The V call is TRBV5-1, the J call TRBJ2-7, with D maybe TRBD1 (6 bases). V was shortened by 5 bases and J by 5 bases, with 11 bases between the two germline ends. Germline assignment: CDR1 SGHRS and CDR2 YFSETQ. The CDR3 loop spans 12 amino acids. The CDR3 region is CASSRNRDEQYF. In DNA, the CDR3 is TGCGCCAGCAGTAGGAACAGGGACGAGCAGTACTTC. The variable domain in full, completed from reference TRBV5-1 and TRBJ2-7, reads KAGVTQTPRYLIKTRGQQVTLSCSPISGHRSVSWYQQTPGQGLQFLFEYFSETQRNKGNFPGRFSGRQFSNSRSEMNVSTLELGDSALYLCASSRNRDEQYFGPGTRLTVT.

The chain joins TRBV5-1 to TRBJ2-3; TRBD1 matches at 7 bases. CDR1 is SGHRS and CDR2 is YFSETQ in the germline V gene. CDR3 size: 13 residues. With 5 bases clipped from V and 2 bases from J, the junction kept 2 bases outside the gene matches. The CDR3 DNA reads TGCGCCAGCAGGGGGACAGTCACAGATACGCAGTATTTT. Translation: CASRGTVTDTQYF.

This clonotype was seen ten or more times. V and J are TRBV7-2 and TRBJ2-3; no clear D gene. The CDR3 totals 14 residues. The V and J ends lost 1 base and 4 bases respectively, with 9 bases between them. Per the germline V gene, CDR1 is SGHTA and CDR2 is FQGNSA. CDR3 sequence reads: CASSLGPSADTQYF. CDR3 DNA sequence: TGTGCCAGCAGCTTAGGGCCGTCAGCAGATACGCAGTATTTT.

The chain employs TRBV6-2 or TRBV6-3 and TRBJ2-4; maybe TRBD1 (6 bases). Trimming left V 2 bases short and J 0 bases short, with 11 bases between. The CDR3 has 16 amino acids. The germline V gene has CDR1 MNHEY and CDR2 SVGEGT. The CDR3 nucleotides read TGTGCCAGCAGTTACGGGGGCAGGGTAGCCAAAAACATTCAGTACTTC. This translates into CASSYGGRVAKNIQYF.

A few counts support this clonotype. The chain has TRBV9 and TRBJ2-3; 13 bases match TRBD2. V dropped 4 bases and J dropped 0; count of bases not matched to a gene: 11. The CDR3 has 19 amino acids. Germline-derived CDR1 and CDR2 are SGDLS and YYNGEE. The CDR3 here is CASSPRTSGGRRSTDTQYF. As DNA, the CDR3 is TGTGCCAGCAGCCCTCGGACTAGCGGGGGCCGCCGTAGCACAGATACGCAGTATTTT.

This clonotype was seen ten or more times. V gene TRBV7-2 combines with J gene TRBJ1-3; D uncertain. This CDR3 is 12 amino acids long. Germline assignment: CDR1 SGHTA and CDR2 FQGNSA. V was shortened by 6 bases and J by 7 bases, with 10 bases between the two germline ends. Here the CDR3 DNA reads TGTGCCAGCAGTTTAAACGGGAACACCATATATTTT. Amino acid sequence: CASSLNGNTIYF.

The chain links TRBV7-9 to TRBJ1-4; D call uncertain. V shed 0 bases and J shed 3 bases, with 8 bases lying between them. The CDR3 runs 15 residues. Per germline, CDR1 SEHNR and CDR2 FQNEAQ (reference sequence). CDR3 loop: CASSLAVKSNEKLFF. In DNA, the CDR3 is TGTGCCAGCAGCTTAGCGGTCAAGTCTAATGAAAAACTGTTTTTT. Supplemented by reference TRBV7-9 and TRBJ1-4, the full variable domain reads DTGVSQNPRHKITKRGQNVTFRCDPISEHNRLYWYRQTLGQGPEFLTYFQNEAQLEKSRLLSDRFSAERPKGSFSTLEIQRTEQGDSAMYLCASSLAVKSNEKLFFGSGTQLSVL.

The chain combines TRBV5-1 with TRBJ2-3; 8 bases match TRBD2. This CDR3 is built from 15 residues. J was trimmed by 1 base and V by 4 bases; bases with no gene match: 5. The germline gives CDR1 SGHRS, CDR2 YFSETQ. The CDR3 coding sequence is TGCGCCAGCAGCGCACTTAGCGGGGGCACAGATACGCAGTATTTT. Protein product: CASSALSGGTDTQYF. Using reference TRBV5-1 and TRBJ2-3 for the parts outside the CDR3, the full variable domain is KAGVTQTPRYLIKTRGQQVTLSCSPISGHRSVSWYQQTPGQGLQFLFEYFSETQRNKGNFPGRFSGRQFSNSRSEMNVSTLELGDSALYLCASSALSGGTDTQYFGPGTRLTVL.

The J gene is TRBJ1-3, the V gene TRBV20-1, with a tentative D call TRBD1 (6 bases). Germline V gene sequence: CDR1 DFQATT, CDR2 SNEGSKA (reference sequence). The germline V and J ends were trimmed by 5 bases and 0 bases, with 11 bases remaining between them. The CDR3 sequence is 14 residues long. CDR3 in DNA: TGCAGTGCTGGGAACAGGGACTCTGGAAACACCATATATTTT. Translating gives CSAGNRDSGNTIYF.

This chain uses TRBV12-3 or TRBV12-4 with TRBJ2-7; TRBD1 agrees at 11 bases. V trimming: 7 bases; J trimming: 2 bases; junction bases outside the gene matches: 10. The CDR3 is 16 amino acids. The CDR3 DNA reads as TGTGCCAGCAACTCCCAGCGGACAGGGGGCACCTACGAGCAGTACTTC. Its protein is CASNSQRTGGTYEQYF.

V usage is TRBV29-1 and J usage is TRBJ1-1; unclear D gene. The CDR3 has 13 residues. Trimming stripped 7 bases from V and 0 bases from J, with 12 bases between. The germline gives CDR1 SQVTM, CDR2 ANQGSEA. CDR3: CSAGGLMNTEAFF. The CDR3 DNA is TGCAGCGCTGGCGGATTGATGAACACTGAAGCTTTCTTT.

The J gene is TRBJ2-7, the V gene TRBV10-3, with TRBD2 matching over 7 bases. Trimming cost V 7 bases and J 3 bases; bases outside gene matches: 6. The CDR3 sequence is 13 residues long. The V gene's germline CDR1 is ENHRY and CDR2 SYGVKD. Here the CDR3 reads CAIKSGEIYEQYF. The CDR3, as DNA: TGTGCCATCAAGAGCGGGGAGATCTACGAGCAGTACTTC.

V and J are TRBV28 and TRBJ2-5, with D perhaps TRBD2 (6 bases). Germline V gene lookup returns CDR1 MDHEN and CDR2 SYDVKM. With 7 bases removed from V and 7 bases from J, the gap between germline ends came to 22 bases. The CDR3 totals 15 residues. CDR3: CASTDGGFFFGTQYF. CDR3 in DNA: TGTGCCAGCACAGATGGAGGGTTTTTTTTCGGGACCCAGTACTTC.

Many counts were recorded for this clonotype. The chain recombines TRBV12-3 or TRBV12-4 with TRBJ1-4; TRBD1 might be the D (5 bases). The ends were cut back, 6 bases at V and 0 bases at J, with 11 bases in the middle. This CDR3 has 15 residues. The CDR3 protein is CASRGQGATNEKLFF. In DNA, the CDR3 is TGTGCCAGCAGAGGGCAGGGTGCAACTAATGAAAAACTGTTTTTT.

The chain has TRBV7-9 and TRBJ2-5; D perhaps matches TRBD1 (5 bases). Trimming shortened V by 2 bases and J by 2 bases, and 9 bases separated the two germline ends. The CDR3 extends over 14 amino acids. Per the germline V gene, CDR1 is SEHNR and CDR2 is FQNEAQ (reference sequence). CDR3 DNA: TGTGCCAGCAGCTTATTAAGACAGCAAGAGACCCAGTACTTC. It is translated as CASSLLRQQETQYF.

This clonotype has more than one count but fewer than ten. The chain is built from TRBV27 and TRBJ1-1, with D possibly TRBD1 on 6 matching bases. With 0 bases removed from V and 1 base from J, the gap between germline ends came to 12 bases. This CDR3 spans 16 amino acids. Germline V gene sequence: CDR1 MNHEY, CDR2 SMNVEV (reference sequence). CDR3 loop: CASSLSRGVSNTEAFF. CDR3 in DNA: TGTGCCAGCAGTTTATCGAGGGGGGTTTCGAACACTGAAGCTTTCTTT.